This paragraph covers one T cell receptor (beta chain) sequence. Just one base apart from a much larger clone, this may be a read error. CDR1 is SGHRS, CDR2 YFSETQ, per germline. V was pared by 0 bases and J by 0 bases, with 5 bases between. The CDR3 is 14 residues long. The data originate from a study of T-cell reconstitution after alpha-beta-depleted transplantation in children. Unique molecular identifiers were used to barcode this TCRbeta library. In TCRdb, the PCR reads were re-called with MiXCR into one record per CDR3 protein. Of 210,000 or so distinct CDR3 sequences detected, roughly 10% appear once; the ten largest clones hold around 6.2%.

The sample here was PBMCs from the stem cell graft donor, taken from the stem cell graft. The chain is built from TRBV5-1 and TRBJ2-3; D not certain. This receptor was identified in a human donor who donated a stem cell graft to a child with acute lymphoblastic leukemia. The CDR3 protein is CASSLGDSTDTQYF. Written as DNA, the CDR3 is TGCGCCAGCAGCTTGGGAGACAGCACAGATACGCAGTATTTT.